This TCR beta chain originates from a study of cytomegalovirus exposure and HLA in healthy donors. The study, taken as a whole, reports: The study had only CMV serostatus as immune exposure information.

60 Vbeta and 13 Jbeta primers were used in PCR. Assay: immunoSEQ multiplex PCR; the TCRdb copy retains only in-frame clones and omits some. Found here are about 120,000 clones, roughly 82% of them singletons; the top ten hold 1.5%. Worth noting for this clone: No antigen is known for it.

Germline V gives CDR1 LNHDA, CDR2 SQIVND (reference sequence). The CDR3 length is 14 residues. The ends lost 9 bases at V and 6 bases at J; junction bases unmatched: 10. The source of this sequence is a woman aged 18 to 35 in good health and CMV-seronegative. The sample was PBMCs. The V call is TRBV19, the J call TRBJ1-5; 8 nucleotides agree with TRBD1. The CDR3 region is CASGDRGRTQPQHF. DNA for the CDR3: TGTGCCAGCGGCGACAGGGGTCGAACTCAGCCCCAGCATTTT. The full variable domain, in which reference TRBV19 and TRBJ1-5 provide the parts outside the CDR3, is DGGITQSPKYLFRKEGQNVTLSCEQNLNHDAMYWYRQDPGQGLRLIYYSQIVNDFQKGDIAEGYSVSREKKESFPLTVTSAQKNPTAFYLCASGDRGRTQPQHFGDGTRLSIL.